The T cell receptor beta chain described here comes from a study of OX40 agonist ivuxolimab in advanced cancers. Notes on the research overall: Ivuxolimab, which targeted the costimulatory receptor OX40 (CD134), was an agonistic, fully human IgG2 monoclonal antibody. Partial responses were achieved by three dose-escalation patients, of whom one had hepatocellular carcinoma and two had cutaneous melanoma. Patients were allowed to have had prior anti-PD-1, anti-PD-L1 or anti-CTLA-4 therapy, and less than 45% of the dose-escalation patients had previously received checkpoint inhibitors. Of the roughly 50 dose-escalation patients, hepatocellular carcinoma was present in about 20, melanoma in some 15, renal cell carcinoma in 9 and head and neck cancer in 9. Intravenous ivuxolimab was administered to patients every 2 weeks at six dose levels: 0.01, 0.1, 0.3, 1.5, 3 and 10 mg/kg. In the dose-escalation cohort, 82.7% of patients were male, and the mean age was roughly 60 years with a range of roughly 23 to 90. Peripheral TCRbeta sequencing was intended to test whether TCR sequence diversity was altered and clonal T-cell expansion was caused by ivuxolimab. The paper covers the monotherapy dose-escalation part of the phase I ivuxolimab trial, which included N ≈ 57 patients.

Patients with a history of autoimmune disease or receiving systemic immunosuppression were excluded from the trial. Peripheral blood for TCR sequencing was collected from all dose cohorts at baseline, on cycle 4 day 1, and on cycle 7 day 1. Samples were obtained from an open-label, multicenter, first-in-human phase I dose-escalation trial of ivuxolimab. Adults with locally advanced or metastatic melanoma, renal cell, hepatocellular, or head and neck squamous cell carcinoma were enrolled in the trial. CD4+ and CD8+ T cells were sorted separately from peripheral blood before TCR sequencing. Genomic DNA was isolated from the sorted cells so that the TCRbeta CDR3 region could be sequenced. TCRbeta CDR3 regions were sequenced using the immunoSEQ Assay. TCRdb obtained this table from immuneACCESS and retained in-frame rearrangements with V and J assigned. These tables miss some clones; where compared with another copy, unresolved V genes account for less than half of the shortfall, and the remainder is unexplained. The sample profile shows about 59,000 clones; approximately 80% of them were found once. The leading ten clones occupy approximately 0.75% of the sample.

A distance of 19 bases separates the germline ends of V and J, which lose 4 bases and 6 bases respectively. The CDR3 has 15 amino acids, counting the end cysteine and phenylalanine. CDR3 DNA only is kept here, 45 bases in frame from base 1. CDR1 SGHRS and CDR2 YFSETQ were looked up in the germline V gene. A word on this clone: The specificity of this receptor is unknown. Nothing much larger sits one base from this clone, and base qualities are not available.

Broader findings and caveats from the paper: In the 0.1-3.0 mg/kg groups, partial responders had among the lowest normalized peripheral clonal expansion, particularly in CD8+ T cells. After ivuxolimab, expanded clones were on average more numerous among CD8+ T cells than among CD4+ T cells. At doses of 0.1 to 3.0 mg/kg, clonal expansion of both CD4+ and CD8+ T cells in blood was seen between baseline and week 6. Which antigens the clonally expanded peripheral T cells were specific for was not determined. Low levels of normalized T-cell clonal expansion were also seen in some patients who did not respond.

This TCR was recovered from an adult with an advanced solid tumor such as melanoma, head and neck, liver or kidney cancer. Here the sequenced sample was CD4+ or CD8+ T cells sorted from blood, taken in a trial of the OX40 agonist ivuxolimab. The chain joins TRBV5-1 to TRBJ2-5, with a tentative D gene TRBD1 over 7 matching bases. The CDR3 protein sequence reads: CASSPGTARGKTQYF. The sequenced DNA: TGCGCCAGCAGCCCAGGGACAGCCCGGGGGAAGACCCAGTACTTC.